Following are 27 T cell receptor beta chains from one sample sequenced in a study of blood T cell repertoires in COVID-19. Clones were sequenced by immunoSEQ multiplex PCR, and TCRdb holds only the in-frame ones, with some missing. The table has under 250,000 clones, about 90% seen once. Sequencing input: peripheral blood. These receptors were obtained from a man between 60 and 75 years old with COVID-19, enrolled during active disease.

This sequence joins TRBV3-1 (or the pseudogene TRBV3-2) and TRBJ2-3; TRBD2 might be the D (7 bases). V was pared by 3 bases and J by 6 bases, with 13 bases between. The germline V gene has CDR1 LGHDT and CDR2 YNNKEL (reference sequence). This CDR3 contains 14 residues. DNA of the CDR3: TGTGCCAGCAGCCAGGGGGGGGCGCTTGATACGCAGTATTTT. It codes for CASSQGGALDTQYF.

The genes are TRBV28 and TRBJ2-7, with 10 bases that match TRBD1. The CDR3 runs 13 residues. Germline assignment: CDR1 MDHEN and CDR2 SYDVKM. CDR3 region: CATGGTGLHEQYF. In DNA, the CDR3 is TGTGCGACAGGGGGCACCGGTTTGCACGAGCAGTACTTC.

The chain has TRBV11-2 and TRBJ2-4, with D possibly matching TRBD1 (5 bases). This CDR3 is built from 17 residues. Trimming shortened V by 0 bases and J by 0 bases, and 12 bases separated the two germline ends. Germline CDR1 is SGHAT and CDR2 is FQNNGV. The CDR3, as DNA: TGTGCCAGCAGCTTAGATCGTGACAGTATAGCCAAAAACATTCAGTACTTC. Its translation: CASSLDRDSIAKNIQYF.

V is TRBV18 and J is TRBJ1-5; the match to TRBD1 covers 8 bases. The V gene end was trimmed by 1 base and the J gene end by 2 bases; junction bases not matched to a gene: 4. From germline, CDR1 is KGHSH and CDR2 LQKENI. CDR3 size: 16 residues. The CDR3: CASSPRAGGGNQPQHF. CDR3 coding DNA: TGTGCCAGCTCACCACGGGCAGGGGGCGGCAATCAGCCCCAGCATTTT.

This sequence joins TRBV7-8 and TRBJ1-6; perhaps TRBD1 as D (6 bases). V was shortened by 1 base and J by 9 bases, with 13 bases between the two germline ends. Germline CDR1 and CDR2: SGHVS and FQNEAQ. The CDR3 totals 15 residues. As DNA, the CDR3 is TGTGCCAGCAGCTTAGGGACAGTCGATGGTTCACCCCTCCACTTT. This codes for CASSLGTVDGSPLHF.

The chain carries TRBV18 and TRBJ1-3; the D gene is possibly TRBD1 (6 bases). Germline CDR1 reads KGHSH; CDR2 reads LQKENI. The CDR3 sequence is 17 residues long. V was clipped by 2 bases and J by 0 bases, with 14 bases between them. This CDR3 reads CASSPNPDSPSGNTIYF. The CDR3 bases are TGTGCCAGCTCACCAAACCCGGACAGCCCCTCTGGAAACACCATATATTTT.

The V call is TRBV5-1, the J call TRBJ1-4; 9 bases map to TRBD1. V gave up 4 bases and J gave up 5 bases; unmatched junction bases: 12. CDR3 size: 17 residues. Looked up from germline, CDR1 is SGHRS and CDR2 is YFSETQ. The CDR3 spells CASSTTQGAGVNEKLFF. CDR3 nucleotides: TGCGCCAGCAGCACCACACAGGGGGCTGGGGTAAATGAAAAACTGTTTTTT.

The chain couples TRBV4-3 to TRBJ1-3; D unresolved. Germline assignment: CDR1 LGHNA and CDR2 YSLEER. The ends were cut back, 4 bases at V and 4 bases at J, with 14 bases in the middle. The CDR3 contains 15 residues. CDR3 region: CASSPRPSEGNTIYF. CDR3 in DNA: TGCGCCAGCAGCCCCCGCCCCTCTGAGGGAAACACCATATATTTT.

The chain uses TRBV24-1 and TRBJ1-2, with 7 bases that match TRBD1. V lost 4 bases and J lost 2; bases outside the gene matches: 3. This CDR3 is 14 amino acids long. The germline CDR1 and CDR2 sequences are KGHDR and SFDVKD. DNA of the CDR3: TGTGCCACCAGTGAAGGACAGGCCAACTATGGCTACACCTTC. It is translated as CATSEGQANYGYTF.

This chain connects TRBV18 to TRBJ1-5; 10 bases match TRBD1. J lost 2 bases, V lost 4 bases, and 2 bases had no gene match. Germline V gene sequence: CDR1 KGHSH, CDR2 LQKENI. This CDR3 has 15 amino acids. The CDR3 region is CASSLGTGGNQPQHF. CDR3 DNA sequence: TGTGCCAGCTCACTTGGGACAGGGGGCAATCAGCCCCAGCATTTT.

The CDR3 sequence is CASSEGQGAYNEQYF. CDR3 sequence (DNA): TGTGCCAGCAGTGAAGGGCAGGGGGCTTATAACGAGCAGTACTTC. This rearrangement joins TRBV2 to TRBJ2-7, with 8 bases aligning to TRBD1. Germline V CDR1 and CDR2: SNHLY, FYNNEI. The J segment lost 5 bases and the V segment lost 1 base, leaving 7 bases of the junction unmatched. The CDR3 has 15 residues.

V and J are TRBV9 and TRBJ1-3, with D hard to call. Per the germline V gene, CDR1 is SGDLS and CDR2 is YYNGEE. The CDR3 runs to 16 residues. V was shortened by 1 base and J by 0 bases, with 11 bases between the two germline ends. DNA for the CDR3: TGTGCCAGCAGCGTAAAGGTCGGGAGCTCTGGAAACACCATATATTTT. It translates to CASSVKVGSSGNTIYF.

The chain employs TRBV19 and TRBJ1-4; the D gene is possibly TRBD1 (5 bases). Germline V gives CDR1 LNHDA, CDR2 SQIVND (reference sequence). This CDR3 is 15 amino acids long. The V end lost 4 bases, the J end lost 3 bases, and 12 bases lay between the germline ends. The CDR3 DNA follows: TGTGCCAGTAGTAGGCTGGGGCTATCTAATGAAAAACTGTTTTTT. Translating gives CASSRLGLSNEKLFF.

The gene calls are TRBV3-1 (or the pseudogene TRBV3-2) and TRBJ2-7, with D possibly being TRBD1 (5 bases). This CDR3 is built from 12 residues. Deletions cut 5 bases from V and 6 bases from J, with 11 bases between. The germline gives CDR1 LGHDT, CDR2 YNNKEL (reference sequence). In DNA form, the CDR3 reads TGTGCCAGCAGCGGGGCGTCTTCCGAGCAGTACTTC. It specifies CASSGASSEQYF.

The J gene is TRBJ2-4, the V gene TRBV24-1, with 8 nucleotides matching TRBD2. This CDR3 has 13 residues. Germline loops: CDR1 KGHDR, CDR2 SFDVKD. The ends lost 5 bases at V and 5 bases at J; junction bases unmatched: 1. This CDR3 reads CATSGAGENIQYF. CDR3 in DNA: TGTGCCACCAGTGGAGCGGGAGAAAACATTCAGTACTTC.

The CDR3 nucleotides are TGCGCCAGCAGCTTGACGGCGGGAGTCGAGGAGCAGTACTTC. Protein: CASSLTAGVEEQYF. This chain uses TRBV5-1 with TRBJ2-7; the match to TRBD2 covers 7 bases. The CDR3 consists of 14 residues. V lost 1 base and J lost 7; bases outside the gene matches: 8. CDR1 is SGHRS, CDR2 YFSETQ, per germline.

The chain links TRBV7-8 to TRBJ1-2, with D possibly matching TRBD1 (5 bases). This CDR3 is 13 amino acids long. Germline CDR1 reads SGHVS; CDR2 reads FQNEAQ. V was clipped by 1 base and J by 2 bases, with 5 bases between them. The CDR3 here is CASSLGTNYGYTF. CDR3 sequence (DNA): TGTGCCAGCAGCTTAGGGACAAACTATGGCTACACCTTC. The full variable domain, rest sourced from reference TRBV7-8 and TRBJ1-2, is GAGVSQSPRYKVAKRGQDVALRCDPISGHVSLFWYQQALGQGPEFLTYFQNEAQLDKSGLPSDRFFAERPEGSVSTLKIQRTQQEDSAVYLCASSLGTNYGYTFGSGTRLTVV.

The CDR3 bases are TGTGCCAGTGCCTCTGGGGGCGGACCCTACGAGCAGTACTTC. Protein sequence: CASASGGGPYEQYF. V gene TRBV21-1 combines with J gene TRBJ2-7; the D call of TRBD1 is as the table states it, not checked on the DNA. TRBV21-1 is an annotated pseudogene. This CDR3 is built from 14 residues.

The chain joins TRBV27 to TRBJ1-1; D is ambiguous. V shed 8 bases and J shed 1 base, with 17 bases lying between them. There are 15 residues in the CDR3. Germline assignment: CDR1 MNHEY and CDR2 SMNVEV (reference sequence). The CDR3 spells CASQKGGASNTEAFF. In nucleotides, the CDR3 is TGTGCCAGCCAAAAAGGCGGAGCATCGAACACTGAAGCTTTCTTT.

The chain uses TRBV6-6 and TRBJ1-5, with a tentative D call TRBD1 (5 bases). CDR3 length: 15 amino acids. Trimming shortened V by 6 bases and J by 7 bases, and 19 bases separated the two germline ends. The germline V gene has CDR1 MNHNY and CDR2 SVGAGI (reference sequence). The DNA for the CDR3 is TGTGCCAGCAGCGGGGGGAGGGTCCATGGACAGCCCCAGCATTTT. Its protein product is CASSGGRVHGQPQHF.

The gene calls are TRBV7-2 and TRBJ2-1; 9 bases align to TRBD2. The CDR3 spans 15 residues. Germline V gene sequence: CDR1 SGHTA, CDR2 FQGNSA. V gave up 2 bases and J gave up 8 bases; unmatched junction bases: 7. The CDR3 region is CASSLRPSGEHEQFF. CDR3 in DNA: TGTGCCAGCAGCTTACGGCCTAGCGGGGAACATGAGCAGTTCTTC.

The chain joins TRBV4-1 to TRBJ1-6; 10 bases fit TRBD1. Germline V gene lookup returns CDR1 MGHRA and CDR2 YSYEKL. With 0 bases clipped from V and 8 bases from J, the junction kept 4 bases outside the gene matches. There are 16 residues in the CDR3. DNA for the CDR3: TGCGCCAGCAGCCAAGAATCGGGACAGGGGTATTCACCCCTCCACTTT. Its protein is CASSQESGQGYSPLHF.

The gene calls are TRBV18 and TRBJ1-6, with a possible D match to TRBD1 (6 bases). Germline CDR1 KGHSH, CDR2 LQKENI. Trimming shortened V by 5 bases and J by 5 bases, and 19 bases separated the two germline ends. This CDR3 contains 17 residues. CDR3: CASSATLRGGDNSPLHF. The CDR3 nucleotides read TGTGCCAGCTCAGCCACCCTCAGGGGTGGGGATAATTCACCCCTCCACTTT.

V and J are TRBV7-9 and TRBJ2-7, with TRBD2 as a possible D gene (5 bases). Germline values: CDR1 SEHNR, CDR2 FQNEAQ (reference sequence). The CDR3 runs 13 residues. V lost 5 bases to trimming and J lost 6 bases, with 14 bases between them. In nucleotides, the CDR3 is TGTGCCAGCAGCGCACCTAGCTCCCGCGAGCAGTACTTC. This codes for CASSAPSSREQYF.

The chain couples TRBV27 to TRBJ1-5, with 8 nucleotides matching TRBD1. The CDR3 totals 13 residues. CDR1 and CDR2 (germline): MNHEY, SMNVEV (reference sequence). The junction had 8 bases not matched to a gene; V was cut back by 9 bases and J by 7 bases. CDR3 region: CARPTGVRQPQHF. CDR3 bases: TGTGCCAGGCCGACAGGGGTTAGGCAGCCCCAGCATTTT.

This clone was counted once. V is TRBV6-6 and J is TRBJ1-5; TRBD1 is a possible D gene (5 bases). This CDR3 is built from 13 residues. V gave up 7 bases and J gave up 6 bases, with 13 bases separating them. Germline loops: CDR1 MNHNY, CDR2 SVGAGI (reference sequence). The CDR3 DNA reads as TGTGCCAGCACCAAGGAGGGGTTTCAGCCCCAGCATTTT. Translating it yields CASTKEGFQPQHF.

The chain joins TRBV29-1 to TRBJ2-7; TRBD2 agrees at 10 bases. The CDR3 has 15 amino acids. Germline loops: CDR1 SQVTM, CDR2 ANQGSEA. Trimming removed 0 bases from V and 5 bases from J; junction bases left unmatched: 7. CDR3 coding DNA: TGCAGCGTTGAAGAAGAGGGGACTAGCGCAAACGAGCAGTACTTC. It translates to CSVEEEGTSANEQYF.